These 32 T cell receptor beta chains were sequenced from one sample in a study of blood T cell repertoires in COVID-19. Here immunoSEQ multiplex PCR was the method, and the copy in TCRdb shows in-frame clones only, minus some. Among 180,000 or so clones, around 83% were seen once, and the ten largest hold less than 9%. The sample taken for sequencing was peripheral blood. The receptors shown here come from a woman aged 60-75 years with acute or convalescent COVID-19.

Here the CDR3 DNA reads TGTGCCAGCAGCAAAAGGCTAGACCAGCCCCAGCATTTT. Translating it yields CASSKRLDQPQHF. V is TRBV21-1 and J is TRBJ1-5. TRBV21-1 is deemed a pseudogene. The CDR3 is made up of 13 amino acids.

The chain has TRBV6-5 and TRBJ2-7, with 7 bases that match TRBD2. The CDR3 is made up of 13 amino acids. V dropped 6 bases and J dropped 2; count of bases not matched to a gene: 4. The V gene's germline CDR1 is MNHEY and CDR2 SVGAGI. The CDR3 sequence is CASRDGLAYEQYF. CDR3 coding DNA: TGTGCCAGCAGGGATGGACTAGCCTACGAGCAGTACTTC.

There are a few counts of this clone. The chain uses TRBV27 and TRBJ1-1; D uncertain. The germline V and J ends were trimmed by 2 bases and 0 bases, with 7 bases remaining between them. The CDR3 contains 14 residues. Germline-derived CDR1 and CDR2 are MNHEY and SMNVEV (reference sequence). CDR3 nucleotides: TGTGCCAGCAGTTTAAGCCAACTGAACACTGAAGCTTTCTTT. It yields the protein CASSLSQLNTEAFF.

This chain uses TRBV30 with TRBJ1-2; TRBD1 is a possible D gene (5 bases). The germline V and J ends were trimmed by 1 base and 5 bases, with 17 bases remaining between them. Per germline, CDR1 GTSNPN and CDR2 SVGIG (reference sequence). The CDR3 is made up of 15 amino acids. The CDR3 region has the DNA TGTGCCTGGAGTGACGCCCCCGGGACTGGATATGGCTACACCTTC. Residues: CAWSDAPGTGYGYTF.

This clone was recorded many times. The V call is TRBV19, the J call TRBJ2-5; 7 bases are a match to TRBD2. With 5 bases clipped from V and 11 bases from J, the junction kept 17 bases outside the gene matches. This CDR3 contains 15 residues. The germline V gene has CDR1 LNHDA and CDR2 SQIVND (reference sequence). The CDR3 sequence is CASSSIRGVGGVQYF. In DNA form, the CDR3 reads TGTGCCAGTAGTTCTATACGCGGCGTGGGAGGGGTACAGTACTTC.

This clone has more than one count but fewer than ten. The chain links TRBV11-2 to TRBJ2-1; 8 nucleotides match TRBD2. Trimming cost V 5 bases and J 4 bases; bases outside gene matches: 7. Germline V lookup: CDR1 SGHAT, CDR2 FQNNGV. The CDR3 extends over 15 amino acids. The CDR3 sequence is CASSPGVAGYNEQFF. The CDR3 nucleotides are TGTGCCAGCAGCCCCGGGGTAGCGGGGTACAATGAGCAGTTCTTC.

The V and J genes are TRBV19 and TRBJ2-1, with D tentatively TRBD2 (5 bases). CDR1 LNHDA and CDR2 SQIVND come from the germline V gene (reference sequence). This CDR3 is 13 amino acids long. Trimming removed 9 bases at V and 7 bases at J, with 16 bases between. CDR3 sequence: CASKQPIANEQFF. The CDR3 bases are TGTGCCAGCAAACAGCCTATAGCGAATGAGCAGTTCTTC.

The chain is built from TRBV2 and TRBJ1-6; D perhaps matches TRBD1 (5 bases). The V gene's germline CDR1 is SNHLY and CDR2 FYNNEI. This CDR3 has 13 residues. V was clipped by 6 bases and J by 10 bases, with 13 bases between them. The CDR3 nucleotides read TGTGCCAGCAGGGAGACAGTGGGGTCACCCCTCCACTTT. Translating it yields CASRETVGSPLHF. The complete variable domain, with remaining parts taken from reference TRBV2 and TRBJ1-6, reads EPEVTQTPSHQVTQMGQEVILRCVPISNHLYFYWYRQILGQKVEFLVSFYNNEISEKSEIFDDQFSVERPDGSNFTLKIRSTKLEDSAMYFCASRETVGSPLHFGNGTRLTVT.

V is TRBV5-1 and J is TRBJ2-3; TRBD1 is a possible D gene (6 bases). Between the trimmed V and J ends, which lost 5 bases and 4 bases, there was a span of 14 bases. The CDR3 is 14 residues long. Germline-derived CDR1 and CDR2 are SGHRS and YFSETQ. The CDR3 here is CASRNDRFADTQYF. In DNA, the CDR3 is TGCGCCAGCAGAAACGACAGGTTTGCAGATACGCAGTATTTT.

This chain uses TRBV3-1 (or the pseudogene TRBV3-2) with TRBJ1-1, with D uncertain. The germline V gene encodes CDR1 LGHDT and CDR2 YNNKEL (reference sequence). Trimming took off 1 base at V and 4 bases at J, with 4 bases between the two ends. CDR3 size: 12 residues. The CDR3 DNA is TGTGCCAGCAGCCAAGTATCCACTGAAGCTTTCTTT. It translates to CASSQVSTEAFF.

The V gene is TRBV7-9, the J gene TRBJ2-1, with 12 positions matching TRBD2. The CDR3 has 15 residues. Germline V gene sequence: CDR1 SEHNR, CDR2 FQNEAQ (reference sequence). V gave up 6 bases and J gave up 9 bases; unmatched junction bases: 9. CDR3 DNA sequence: TGTGCCAGCAGTCCCACTAGCGGGAGGCTGAGTGAGCAGTTCTTC. Its translation is CASSPTSGRLSEQFF.

The rearrangement uses TRBV30 and TRBJ2-2; 9 bases are a match to TRBD1. Germline lookup yields CDR1 GTSNPN and CDR2 SVGIG (reference sequence). V lost 3 bases, J lost 5 bases, and 7 bases stayed unmatched. The CDR3 runs to 15 residues. Here the CDR3 reads CAWRLGTGRTGELFF. The DNA of the CDR3 is TGTGCCTGGAGACTCGGGACAGGGCGGACCGGGGAGCTGTTTTTT. The complete variable domain, with remaining parts taken from reference TRBV30 and TRBJ2-2, reads SQTIHQWPATLVQPVGSPLSLECTVEGTSNPNLYWYRQAAGRGLQLLFYSVGIGQISSEVPQNLSASRPQDRQFILSSKKLLLSDSGFYLCAWRLGTGRTGELFFGEGSRLTVL.

The CDR3 loop reads CASRGLTQAGGLYEQYF. The CDR3 bases are TGTGCCAGCAGGGGCCTTACCCAAGCGGGAGGGCTATACGAGCAGTACTTC. The chain employs TRBV2 and TRBJ2-7, with 10 nucleotides matching TRBD2. Trimming took 6 bases from V and 4 from J; bases not matched to a gene: 15. The CDR3 contains 17 residues. CDR1 and CDR2 from the germline V gene are SNHLY and FYNNEI.

CDR3 sequence: CASSYSGAFVRLHF. CDR3 bases: TGTGCCAGCAGTTACTCAGGGGCCTTCGTTCGGCTCCACTTT. The chain is built from TRBV6-5 and TRBJ1-6, with D maybe TRBD1 (5 bases). The germline V gene encodes CDR1 MNHEY and CDR2 SVGAGI. V shed 0 bases and J shed 16 bases, with 16 bases lying between them. CDR3 length equals 14 residues.

The rearrangement uses TRBV29-1 and TRBJ1-1; a possible D gene is TRBD1 (6 bases). CDR3 length: 13 residues. V lost 6 bases and J 4 bases, leaving 15 bases between the germline ends. The germline V gene has CDR1 SQVTM and CDR2 ANQGSEA. The CDR3 DNA sequence: TGCAGCGTCTGGGGGACAAGTGGCACTGAAGCTTTCTTT. Translating gives CSVWGTSGTEAFF.

Only a few counts were recorded for this clone. This sequence joins TRBV21-1 and TRBJ1-4; the listed D gene, TRBD1, was not tested against the DNA. TRBV21-1 is assigned pseudogene status. CDR3 length: 13 amino acids. CDR3 protein: CATQGVVNEKLFF. In DNA, the CDR3 is TGTGCCACCCAGGGGGTAGTTAATGAAAAACTGTTTTTT.

J is TRBJ2-2 and V is TRBV18; tentative D call: TRBD2 (5 bases). V lost 2 bases and J 4 bases, leaving 11 bases between the germline ends. CDR3 length equals 15 residues. CDR1 KGHSH and CDR2 LQKENI come from the germline V gene. The CDR3, as DNA: TGTGCCAGCTCACCAGGACGACTAATCACCGGGGAGCTGTTTTTT. Its protein product is CASSPGRLITGELFF. Combining the CDR3 with reference TRBV18 and TRBJ2-2 gives the whole variable domain NAGVMQNPRHLVRRRGQEARLRCSPMKGHSHVYWYRQLPEEGLKFMVYLQKENIIDESGMPKERFSAEFPKEGPSILRIQQVVRGDSAAYFCASSPGRLITGELFFGEGSRLTVL.

The V and J genes are TRBV19 and TRBJ2-2; 9 bases are a match to TRBD2. Germline V CDR1 and CDR2: LNHDA, SQIVND (reference sequence). This CDR3 has 15 residues. V dropped 5 bases and J dropped 5; count of bases not matched to a gene: 6. CDR3: CASSETSGVTGELFF. As DNA, the CDR3 is TGTGCCAGTAGTGAGACTAGCGGAGTGACCGGGGAGCTGTTTTTT.

This chain joins TRBV3-1 (or the pseudogene TRBV3-2) and TRBJ2-7; 10 bases match TRBD2. The CDR3 totals 17 residues. V shed 4 bases, J shed 3 bases, and the junction held 12 bases outside the gene matches. Germline V gene sequence: CDR1 LGHDT, CDR2 YNNKEL (reference sequence). DNA of the CDR3: TGTGCCAGCAGCCCAGGGCCCTTACTAGCGGGAAGCTACGAGCAGTACTTC. Translating it yields CASSPGPLLAGSYEQYF.

V usage is TRBV27 and J usage is TRBJ2-5; no firm D call. The V gene lost 4 bases and the J gene lost 7 bases, with 13 bases spanning the gap. The CDR3 has 13 residues. The germline CDR1 and CDR2 sequences are MNHEY and SMNVEV (reference sequence). Here the CDR3 DNA reads TGTGCCAGCAGTTCGGGTCCCCTAGGGACCCAGTACTTC. Protein product: CASSSGPLGTQYF.

This chain joins TRBV5-1 and TRBJ2-6, with 11 bases that match TRBD1. This CDR3 has 17 residues. Losses at the gene ends were 0 bases for V and 3 bases for J; bases not matched to a gene: 2. CDR1 and CDR2 (germline): SGHRS, YFSETQ. As DNA, the CDR3 is TGCGCCAGCAGCTTGGGGACAGGGGGCATTGGGGCCAACGTCCTGACTTTC. Its protein product is CASSLGTGGIGANVLTF.

The V call is TRBV5-1, the J call TRBJ1-1; D gene unclear. Between the trimmed V and J ends, which lost 4 bases and 0 bases, there was a span of 10 bases. This CDR3 contains 14 residues. The germline CDR1 and CDR2 sequences are SGHRS and YFSETQ. The CDR3 region is CASSAGIMNTEAFF. The CDR3 DNA reads TGCGCCAGCAGCGCCGGGATAATGAACACTGAAGCTTTCTTT.

The J gene is TRBJ2-7, the V gene TRBV7-8; D is possibly TRBD2 (5 bases). This CDR3 is 14 amino acids long. V lost 1 base, J lost 3 bases, and 10 bases lay in between. Germline V gene lookup returns CDR1 SGHVS and CDR2 FQNEAQ. This CDR3 is CASSLEVGSYEQYV. For the CDR3, the DNA is TGTGCCAGCAGCTTAGAGGTGGGGAGCTACGAGCAGTACGTC.

J is TRBJ2-7 and V is TRBV30, with TRBD1 matching 7 bases. This CDR3 is built from 16 residues. Germline lookup yields CDR1 GTSNPN and CDR2 SVGIG (reference sequence). V gave up 1 base and J gave up 3 bases; unmatched junction bases: 12. DNA for the CDR3: TGTGCCTGGAGTGCCCCGCGACAGGGTAGGAGCTACGAGCAGTACTTC. Amino acid sequence: CAWSAPRQGRSYEQYF.

This clone has only one observation. The gene calls are TRBV19 and TRBJ2-1, with 10 positions matching TRBD2. The CDR3 totals 16 residues. Looked up from germline, CDR1 is LNHDA and CDR2 is SQIVND (reference sequence). V lost 6 bases, J lost 8 bases, and 13 bases stayed unmatched. CDR3 protein: CASSYGSGTSVYEQFF. The CDR3 bases are TGTGCCAGTAGCTACGGTTCCGGGACTAGCGTTTATGAGCAGTTCTTC.

The chain has TRBV7-9 and TRBJ2-1; 8 bases line up with TRBD2. V trimming: 1 base; J trimming: 2 bases; junction bases outside the gene matches: 1. The CDR3 is 15 residues long. Germline CDR1 and CDR2: SEHNR and FQNEAQ (reference sequence). The CDR3 sequence: CASSLGLATYNEQFF. CDR3 bases: TGTGCCAGCAGCTTAGGACTAGCGACCTACAATGAGCAGTTCTTC.

This chain links TRBV11-2 with TRBJ2-1; a possible D gene is TRBD1 (5 bases). Between the trimmed V and J ends, which lost 1 base and 0 bases, there was a span of 7 bases. This CDR3 is 15 amino acids long. The V gene's germline CDR1 is SGHAT and CDR2 FQNNGV. As DNA, the CDR3 is TGTGCCAGCAGCTTAGTACAGGTCTCCTACAATGAGCAGTTCTTC. Residues: CASSLVQVSYNEQFF.

This sequence joins TRBV7-9 and TRBJ1-1; TRBD1 agrees at 9 bases. The germline gives CDR1 SEHNR, CDR2 FQNEAQ (reference sequence). There are 13 residues in the CDR3. After removal of 4 bases from V and 14 bases from J, the junction contained 11 bases not matched to a gene. The CDR3 loop reads CASSSAGQGVNFF. The CDR3 DNA reads as TGTGCCAGCAGCTCCGCGGGACAGGGAGTTAACTTCTTT.

The rearrangement uses TRBV19 and TRBJ1-2; possible D gene TRBD1, 5 bases. V was trimmed by 3 bases and J by 7 bases, leaving 15 bases between them. The CDR3 contains 14 residues. Germline V gene lookup returns CDR1 LNHDA and CDR2 SQIVND (reference sequence). Here the CDR3 reads CASSMVGRDGGYTF. For the CDR3, the DNA is TGTGCCAGTAGTATGGTGGGCAGGGATGGTGGCTACACCTTC. Full variable domain (remainder filled in from reference TRBV19 and TRBJ1-2): DGGITQSPKYLFRKEGQNVTLSCEQNLNHDAMYWYRQDPGQGLRLIYYSQIVNDFQKGDIAEGYSVSREKKESFPLTVTSAQKNPTAFYLCASSMVGRDGGYTFGSGTRLTVV.

V and J are TRBV28 and TRBJ2-1; 12 bases align to TRBD2. CDR1 is MDHEN and CDR2 is SYDVKM in the germline V gene. V dropped 0 bases and J dropped 3; count of bases not matched to a gene: 6. The CDR3 sequence is 18 residues long. CDR3 sequence reads: CASSLWRGLAGFYNEQFF. The CDR3 nucleotides are TGTGCCAGCAGTTTATGGAGGGGACTAGCGGGTTTCTACAATGAGCAGTTCTTC.

The V and J genes are TRBV7-8 and TRBJ1-1; 8 bases fit TRBD1. CDR3 size: 16 residues. Looked up from germline, CDR1 is SGHVS and CDR2 is FQNEAQ. V dropped 0 bases and J dropped 0; count of bases not matched to a gene: 3. The CDR3 loop is CASSLAPGQVNTEAFF. CDR3 bases: TGTGCCAGCAGCTTAGCCCCGGGACAGGTGAACACTGAAGCTTTCTTT.

The rearrangement links TRBV4-2 to TRBJ1-6; D possibly corresponds to TRBD1 (6 bases). The germline V gene has CDR1 LGHNA and CDR2 YNFKEQ. This CDR3 has 15 amino acids. V gave up 6 bases and J gave up 6 bases, with 15 bases separating them. This chain's CDR3 is CASSRTGQLNSPLHF. In DNA form, the CDR3 reads TGTGCCAGCAGTCGTACGGGACAACTTAATTCACCCCTCCACTTT.